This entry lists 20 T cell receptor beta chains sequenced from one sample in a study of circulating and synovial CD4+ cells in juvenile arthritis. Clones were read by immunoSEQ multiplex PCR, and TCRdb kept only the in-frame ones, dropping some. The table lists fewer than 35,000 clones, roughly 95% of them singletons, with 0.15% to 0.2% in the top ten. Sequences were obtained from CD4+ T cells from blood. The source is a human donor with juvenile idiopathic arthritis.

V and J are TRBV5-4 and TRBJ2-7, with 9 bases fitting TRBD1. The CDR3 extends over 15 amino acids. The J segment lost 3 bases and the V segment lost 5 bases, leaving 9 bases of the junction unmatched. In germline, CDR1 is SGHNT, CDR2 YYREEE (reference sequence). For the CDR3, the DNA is TGTGCCAGCAGTTCCGGGACAGGGATTCACTACGAGCAGTACTTC. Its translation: CASSSGTGIHYEQYF. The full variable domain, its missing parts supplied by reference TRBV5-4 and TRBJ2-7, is ETGVTQSPTHLIKTRGQQVTLRCSSQSGHNTVSWYQQALGQGPQFIFQYYREEENGRGNFPPRFSGLQFPNYSSELNVNALELDDSALYLCASSSGTGIHYEQYFGPGTRLTVT.

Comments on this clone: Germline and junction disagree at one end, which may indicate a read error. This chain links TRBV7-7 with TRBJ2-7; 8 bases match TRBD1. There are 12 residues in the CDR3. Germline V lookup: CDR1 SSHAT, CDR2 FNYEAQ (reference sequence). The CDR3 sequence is CASSSTGGEQYF. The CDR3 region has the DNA TGTGCTAGCAGTTCCACAGGGGGCGAGCAGTACTTC.

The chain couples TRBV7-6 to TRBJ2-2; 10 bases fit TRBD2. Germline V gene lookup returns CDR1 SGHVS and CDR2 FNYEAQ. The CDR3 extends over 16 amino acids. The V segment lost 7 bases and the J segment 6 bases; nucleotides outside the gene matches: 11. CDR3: CASTRGLAGVAGELFF. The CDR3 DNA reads TGTGCCAGCACCCGAGGGCTAGCGGGGGTTGCCGGGGAGCTGTTTTTT.

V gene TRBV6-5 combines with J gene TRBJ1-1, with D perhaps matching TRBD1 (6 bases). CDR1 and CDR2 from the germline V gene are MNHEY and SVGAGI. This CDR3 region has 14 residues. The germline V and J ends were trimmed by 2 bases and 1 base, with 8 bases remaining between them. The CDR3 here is CASSYGGRNTEAFF. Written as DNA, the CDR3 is TGTGCCAGCAGTTACGGGGGCAGGAACACTGAAGCTTTCTTT.

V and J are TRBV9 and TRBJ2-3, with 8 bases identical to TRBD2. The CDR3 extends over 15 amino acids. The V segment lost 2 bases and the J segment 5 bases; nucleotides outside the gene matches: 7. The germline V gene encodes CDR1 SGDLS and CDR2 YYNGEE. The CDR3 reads CASSVSPGLEDTQYF. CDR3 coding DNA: TGTGCCAGCAGCGTTTCTCCGGGACTAGAAGATACGCAGTATTTT.

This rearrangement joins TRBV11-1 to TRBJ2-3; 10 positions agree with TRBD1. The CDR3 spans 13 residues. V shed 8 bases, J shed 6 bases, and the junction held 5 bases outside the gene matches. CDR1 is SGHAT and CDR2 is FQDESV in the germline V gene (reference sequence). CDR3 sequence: CASGDRGPDTQYF. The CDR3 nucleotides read TGTGCCAGCGGGGACAGGGGCCCCGATACGCAGTATTTT.

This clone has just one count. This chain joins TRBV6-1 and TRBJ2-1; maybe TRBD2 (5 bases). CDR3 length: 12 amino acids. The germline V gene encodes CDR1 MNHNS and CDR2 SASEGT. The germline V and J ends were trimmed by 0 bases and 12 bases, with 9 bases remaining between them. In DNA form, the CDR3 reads TGTGCCAGCAGTGAAGCCCGGACTGGGCAGTTCTTC. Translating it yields CASSEARTGQFF.

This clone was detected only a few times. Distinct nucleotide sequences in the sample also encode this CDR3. Written as DNA, the CDR3 is TGCAGCGTTGTTAGCGCGTGGAGCTCCTACGAGCAGTACTTC. It encodes CSVVSAWSSYEQYF. The gene calls are TRBV29-1 and TRBJ2-7, with a possible D match to TRBD2 (5 bases). The CDR3 extends over 14 amino acids. The ends were cut back, 4 bases at V and 0 bases at J, with 13 bases in the middle. Germline V gives CDR1 SQVTM, CDR2 ANQGSEA.

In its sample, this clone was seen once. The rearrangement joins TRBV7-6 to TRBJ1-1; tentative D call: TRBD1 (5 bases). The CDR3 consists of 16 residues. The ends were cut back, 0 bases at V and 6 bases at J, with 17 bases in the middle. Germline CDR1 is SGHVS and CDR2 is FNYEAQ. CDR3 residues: CASSLAERRGGAEAFF. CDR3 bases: TGTGCCAGCAGCTTAGCGGAACGGAGGGGCGGAGCTGAAGCTTTCTTT.

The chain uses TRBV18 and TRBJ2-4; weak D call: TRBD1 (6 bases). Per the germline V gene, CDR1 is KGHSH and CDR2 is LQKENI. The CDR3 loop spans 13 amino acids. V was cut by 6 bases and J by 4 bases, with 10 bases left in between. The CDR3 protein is CASSVDRKNIQYF. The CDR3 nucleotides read TGTGCCAGCTCCGTGGACAGAAAAAACATTCAGTACTTC.

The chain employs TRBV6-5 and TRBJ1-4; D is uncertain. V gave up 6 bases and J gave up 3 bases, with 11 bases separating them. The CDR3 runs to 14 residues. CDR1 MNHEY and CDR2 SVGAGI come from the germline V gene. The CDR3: CASRPGGSNEKLFF. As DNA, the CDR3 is TGTGCCAGCAGGCCGGGAGGCTCTAATGAAAAACTGTTTTTT.

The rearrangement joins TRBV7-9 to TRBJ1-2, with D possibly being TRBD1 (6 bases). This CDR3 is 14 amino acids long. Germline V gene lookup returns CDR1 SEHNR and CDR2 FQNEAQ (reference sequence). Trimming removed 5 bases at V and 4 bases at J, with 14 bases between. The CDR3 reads CASSLPSGVYGYTF. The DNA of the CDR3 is TGTGCCAGCAGCCTACCTTCAGGGGTCTATGGCTACACCTTC.

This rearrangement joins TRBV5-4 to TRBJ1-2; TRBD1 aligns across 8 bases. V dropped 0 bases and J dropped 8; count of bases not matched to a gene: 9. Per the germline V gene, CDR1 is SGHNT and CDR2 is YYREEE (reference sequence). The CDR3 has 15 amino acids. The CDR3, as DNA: TGTGCCAGCAGCTTGGGAGGACAGGGCCCCCGGGGCTACACCTTC. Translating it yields CASSLGGQGPRGYTF.

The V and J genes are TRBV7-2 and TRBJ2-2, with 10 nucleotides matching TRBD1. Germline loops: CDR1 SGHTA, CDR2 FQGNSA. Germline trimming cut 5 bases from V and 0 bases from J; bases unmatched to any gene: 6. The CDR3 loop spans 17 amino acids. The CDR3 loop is CASSGRDRGTNTGELFF. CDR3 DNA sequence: TGTGCCAGCAGCGGGCGGGACAGGGGAACGAACACCGGGGAGCTGTTTTTT.

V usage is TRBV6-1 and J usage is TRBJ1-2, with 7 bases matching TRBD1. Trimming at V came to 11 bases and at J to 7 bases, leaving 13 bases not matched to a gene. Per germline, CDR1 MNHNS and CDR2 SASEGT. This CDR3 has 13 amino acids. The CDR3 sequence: CAHIQQGGGGYTF. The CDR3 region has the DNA TGTGCCCACATCCAGCAGGGGGGAGGTGGCTACACCTTC.

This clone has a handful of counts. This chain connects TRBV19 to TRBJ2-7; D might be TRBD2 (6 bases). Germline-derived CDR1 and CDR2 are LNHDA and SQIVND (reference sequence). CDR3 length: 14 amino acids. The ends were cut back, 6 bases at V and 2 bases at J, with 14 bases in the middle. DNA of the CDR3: TGTGCCAGTAGCGGGAGTAGCGGAACCTACGAGCAGTACTTC. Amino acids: CASSGSSGTYEQYF.

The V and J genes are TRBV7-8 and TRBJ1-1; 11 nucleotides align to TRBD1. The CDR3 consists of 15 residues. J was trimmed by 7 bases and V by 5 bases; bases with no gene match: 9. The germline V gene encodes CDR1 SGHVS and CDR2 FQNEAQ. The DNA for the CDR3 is TGTGCCAGCAGCGCATCGGGACAGGGGGTAGATGAAGCTTTCTTT. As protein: CASSASGQGVDEAFF.

The CDR3 sequence is CASGGRNTEAFF. The CDR3 region has the DNA TGTGCCAGTGGGGGCCGGAACACTGAAGCTTTCTTT. The rearrangement links TRBV19 to TRBJ1-1; weak D call: TRBD1 (6 bases). Germline CDR1 reads LNHDA; CDR2 reads SQIVND (reference sequence). CDR3 length: 12 residues. Trimming stripped 8 bases from V and 1 base from J, with 8 bases between.

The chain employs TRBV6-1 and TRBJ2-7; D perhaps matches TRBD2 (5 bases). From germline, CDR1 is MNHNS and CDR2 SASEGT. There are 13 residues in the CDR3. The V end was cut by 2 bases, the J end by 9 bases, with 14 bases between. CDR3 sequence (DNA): TGTGCCAGCAGTGAACTCCGGAGCCGGGGGCAGTACTTC. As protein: CASSELRSRGQYF.

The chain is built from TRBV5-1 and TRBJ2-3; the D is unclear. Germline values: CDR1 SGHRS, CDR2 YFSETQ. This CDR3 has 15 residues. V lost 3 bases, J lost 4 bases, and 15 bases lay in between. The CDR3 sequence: CASSSDGISADTQYF. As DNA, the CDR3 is TGCGCCAGCAGCTCAGACGGCATCAGCGCAGATACGCAGTATTTT.